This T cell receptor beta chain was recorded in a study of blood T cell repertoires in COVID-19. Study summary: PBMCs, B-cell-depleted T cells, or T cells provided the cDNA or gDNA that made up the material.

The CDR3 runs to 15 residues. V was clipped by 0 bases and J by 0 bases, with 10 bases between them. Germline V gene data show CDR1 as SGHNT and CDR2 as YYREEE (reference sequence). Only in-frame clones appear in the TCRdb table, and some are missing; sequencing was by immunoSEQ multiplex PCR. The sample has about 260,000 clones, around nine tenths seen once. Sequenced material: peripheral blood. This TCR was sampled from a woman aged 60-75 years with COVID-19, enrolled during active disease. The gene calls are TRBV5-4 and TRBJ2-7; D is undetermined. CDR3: CASSLGFRGSYEQYF. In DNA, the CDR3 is TGTGCCAGCAGCTTGGGTTTCCGCGGCTCCTACGAGCAGTACTTC.